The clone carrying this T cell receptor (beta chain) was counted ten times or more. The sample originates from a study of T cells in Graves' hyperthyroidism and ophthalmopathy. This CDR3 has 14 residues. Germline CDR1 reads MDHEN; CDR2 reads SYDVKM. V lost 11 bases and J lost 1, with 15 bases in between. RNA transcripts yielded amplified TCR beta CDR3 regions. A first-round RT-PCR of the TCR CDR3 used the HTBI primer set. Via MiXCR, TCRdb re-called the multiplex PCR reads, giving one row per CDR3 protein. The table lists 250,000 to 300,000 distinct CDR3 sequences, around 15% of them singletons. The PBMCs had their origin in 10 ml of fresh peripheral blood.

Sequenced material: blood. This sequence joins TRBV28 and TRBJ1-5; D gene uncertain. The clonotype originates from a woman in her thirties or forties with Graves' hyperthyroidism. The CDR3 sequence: CAAEGRISNQPQHF. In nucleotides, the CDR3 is TGTGCCGCCGAAGGACGGATAAGCAATCAGCCCCAGCATTTT.